A selection of T cell receptor beta chains follows, all from one sample in a study of tumor-infiltrating lymphocytes in primary liver carcinoma. TCRdb used MiXCR to reprocess the multiplex PCR reads, holding one entry per CDR3 protein. The table shows some 180,000 distinct CDR3 sequences, with approximately 86% occurring only once. Sequenced material: tumor tissue from primary liver carcinoma. The receptor source for this set is a man between 40 and 49 years old with primary liver carcinoma and hepatitis B virus infection. Each CDR3 is given with its conserved first and last residue. D genes are given only for firm matches. Only some rows state a clone size, as once, few, many or a class for expanded clones.

D	J	size	V	length	DNA	CDR3
TRBD2	TRBJ2-3	-	TRBV29-1	19	TGCAGCGTTGAAAAGCGAAAACTAGAAGCGGGAGAGGTCATAGATACGCAATATTTT	CSVEKRKLEAGEVIDTQYF
-	TRBJ2-3	-	TRBV29-1	14	TGCAGTGGGGGACAGCGGGCGGTCACAGATACGCAGTATTTT	CSGGQRAVTDTQYF
TRBD2	TRBJ2-2	few	TRBV29-1	15	TGTAGCGTTGGGACTAGTGCGGCGAACACCAGGGAGCTGTTTTTT	CSVGTSAANTRELFF
-	TRBJ2-7	-	TRBV14	13	TGTGCCAGCAGACAAGAGACGGCGTCCGAACAGTGCTTC	CASRQETASEQCF
-	TRBJ1-1	-	TRBV6-1	13	TGTGCCAGTACTGAAAGAAGGGAAGCTGAAGCTTTCTTT	CASTERREAEAFF
-	TRBJ2-1	-	TRBV5-1	14	TGCGCCGGCAGCCCCTGGACTACGTGGAATGAGCAGTTCTTC	CAGSPWTTWNEQFF
-	TRBJ2-7	once	TRBV11-2	15	TGTGCCAGCAGCTTACGATGGAGAGGGGGAAACGAGCCGTACTTC	CASSLRWRGGNEPYF
-	TRBJ1-2	-	TRBV9	15	TGTGCCAGCAGCGTAGCTGACAGACAGGACTATGGCTACACCTTC	CASSVADRQDYGYTF
-	TRBJ2-5	few	TRBV20-1	14	TGCAGTGCTAGAGATGGAGGGGGGGGAGAGACCCAGTACTTC	CSARDGGGGETQYF
-	TRBJ2-5	once	TRBV10-3	14	TGTGCCATCGGAGGGGGGGCCCTACAAGGGACCCAGTACTTT	CAIGGGALQGTQYF
-	TRBJ1-2	many	TRBV12-3/TRBV12-4	12	TGTGCCAGCAACCCACAGGGTGGGGGCTACACCTTC	CASNPQGGGYTF
-	TRBJ2-2	-	TRBV6-2/TRBV6-3	13	TGTGCCAGCAGCTGGAGTATAACCGGGGAGCTGTTTTTT	CASSWSITGELFF
TRBD1	TRBJ2-7	-	TRBV11-3	15	TGTGCCAGCAGCCCCGGGACAGGGGGCAGCTACGAGCATTACTTC	CASSPGTGGSYEHYF
TRBD2	TRBJ2-1	-	TRBV29-1	13	TGCAACGTCCAAACCACTAGCGGCAATAAGCAGTTCTTC	CNVQTTSGNKQFF
TRBD1	TRBJ2-2	-	TRBV29-1	16	TGCAGCGTTCCGAGTCCAGGGGGCGTGAACACCGGGGAGCTATTTTTT	CSVPSPGGVNTGELFF
-	TRBJ1-1	-	TRBV12-3/TRBV12-4	14	TGTGCCGGCAGTTTGGTGGATAGTGACACTGAAGCTTTCTTT	CAGSLVDSDTEAFF
-	TRBJ2-3	-	TRBV28	15	TGTGCCAGCAGTCGCCTCCCTCAAAACACAGATACGCAGTATTTT	CASSRLPQNTDTQYF
-	TRBJ1-2	few	TRBV29-1	14	TGCAGCCTTGAAGTCGATGGACCCGGTATTGGCTACACCTTC	CSLEVDGPGIGYTF
TRBD2	TRBJ2-1	-	TRBV11-2	17	TGTGCCATCAGCCCACGATCACTAGCGGGAGATAGTGATGAGCAGATCTTC	CAISPRSLAGDSDEQIF
TRBD1	TRBJ2-7	-	TRBV29-1	14	TGCAGCGTTTCGAGAGGGGGCTTTCACGAGGAGCGGTACTTC	CSVSRGGFHEERYF
-	TRBJ2-1	-	TRBV6-2/TRBV6-3	13	TGTGCCAACAGTTACCAGTTGGGCTATGAGCACTTCTTC	CANSYQLGYEHFF
TRBD2	TRBJ2-7	-	TRBV12-3/TRBV12-4	18	TGTGCCAGAAGGCGCACGGGGACTAGCGGGAGCCCCTCCTACGAGCAGTACTTC	CARRRTGTSGSPSYEQYF
-	TRBJ2-1	-	TRBV12-3/TRBV12-4	12	TGTGCCAGCACCGGTCTCTGGCTTGAACAGTTCTTC	CASTGLWLEQFF
TRBD1	TRBJ2-7	medium-sized	TRBV29-1	13	TGCAGCGCCTGGACAGGTCCTTCCTACGAGCAGTACTTC	CSAWTGPSYEQYF
TRBD2	TRBJ2-4	-	TRBV11-1	17	TGTGGCAGCAGCCTTCCCGGGACCAGCGGGACTAAAAACATTCAGTACTTC	CGSSLPGTSGTKNIQYF
-	TRBJ1-1	many	TRBV5-6	13	TGTGCCAGCAGCTTGTCGGGAAGGACTGAAGCTTTCTTT	CASSLSGRTEAFF